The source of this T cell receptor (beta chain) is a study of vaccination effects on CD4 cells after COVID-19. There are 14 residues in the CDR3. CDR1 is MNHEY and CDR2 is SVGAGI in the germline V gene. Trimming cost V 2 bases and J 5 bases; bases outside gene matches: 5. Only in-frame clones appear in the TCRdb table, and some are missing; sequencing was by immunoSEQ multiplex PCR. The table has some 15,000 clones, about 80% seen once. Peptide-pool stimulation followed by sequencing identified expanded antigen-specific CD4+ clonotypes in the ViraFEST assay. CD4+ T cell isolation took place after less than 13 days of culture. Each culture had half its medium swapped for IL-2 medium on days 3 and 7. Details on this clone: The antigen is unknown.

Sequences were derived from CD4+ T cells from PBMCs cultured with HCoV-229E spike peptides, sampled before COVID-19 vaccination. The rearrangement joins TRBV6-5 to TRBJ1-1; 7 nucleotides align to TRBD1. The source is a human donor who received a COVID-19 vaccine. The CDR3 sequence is CASSYTGVGTEAFF. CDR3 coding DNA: TGTGCCAGCAGTTACACAGGGGTAGGGACTGAAGCTTTCTTT.